The 25 T cell receptor beta chains presented below share a single source sample, sequenced in a study of blood T cell repertoires in COVID-19. Method: immunoSEQ multiplex PCR; TCRdb's copy keeps in-frame clones and lacks some. This sample carries hundreds of thousands of clones, 80% to 90% of them seen once, and the ten largest clones take over 2%. Sequenced sample: PBMCs or T cells enriched from blood (not recorded which). All receptors come from a woman between 18 and 30 years old who had recovered from COVID-19.

The J gene is TRBJ1-4, the V gene TRBV21-1; no DNA check was done on the table's D call, TRBD1. TRBV21-1 is listed as a pseudogene. The CDR3 loop spans 20 amino acids. This chain's CDR3 is CASSKECGAGQPATNEKLFF. DNA of the CDR3: TGTGCCAGCAGCAAAGAATGTGGGGCAGGCCAGCCTGCAACTAATGAAAAACTGTTTTTT.

V gene TRBV19 combines with J gene TRBJ1-2; TRBD1 matches 11 bases. CDR1 and CDR2 from the germline V gene are LNHDA and SQIVND (reference sequence). The CDR3 has 15 amino acids. V gave up 4 bases and J gave up 4 bases; unmatched junction bases: 5. As DNA, the CDR3 is TGTGCCAGTAGTACAGGACAGGGGGCAGTCTATGGCTACACCTTC. Protein: CASSTGQGAVYGYTF.

This sequence joins TRBV7-2 and TRBJ1-1, with TRBD1 as a possible D gene (6 bases). With 3 bases removed from V and 1 base from J, the gap between germline ends came to 6 bases. The CDR3 spans 13 residues. Germline CDR1 and CDR2: SGHTA and FQGNSA. The CDR3 here is CASSLGQNTEAFF. CDR3 DNA: TGTGCCAGCAGCTTGGGACAGAACACTGAAGCTTTCTTT. The full variable domain, in which reference TRBV7-2 and TRBJ1-1 provide the parts outside the CDR3, is GAGVSQSPSNKVTEKGKDVELRCDPISGHTALYWYRQSLGQGLEFLIYFQGNSAPDKSGLPSDRFSAERTGGSVSTLTIQRTQQEDSAVYLCASSLGQNTEAFFGQGTRLTVV.

In this sample, this clone turned up a few times. The V and J genes are TRBV5-1 and TRBJ2-7; weak D call: TRBD1 (6 bases). Germline V gene sequence: CDR1 SGHRS, CDR2 YFSETQ. The CDR3 is 12 residues long. V lost 5 bases and J 3 bases, leaving 9 bases between the germline ends. The chain's CDR3 is CASSTGIYEQYF. CDR3 in DNA: TGCGCCAGCAGTACAGGGATCTACGAGCAGTACTTC.

V gene TRBV6-5 combines with J gene TRBJ1-1; D possibly corresponds to TRBD1 (6 bases). The V and J ends lost 0 bases and 2 bases respectively, with 10 bases between them. The CDR3 is 15 amino acids. Germline loops: CDR1 MNHEY, CDR2 SVGAGI. CDR3 bases: TGTGCCAGCAGTTACTCGAGACAGGTTAACACTGAAGCTTTCTTT. Encoded protein: CASSYSRQVNTEAFF.

This clone came up once. The chain carries TRBV20-1 and TRBJ2-1; TRBD2 matches 9 bases. There are 14 residues in the CDR3. The V gene's germline CDR1 is DFQATT and CDR2 SNEGSKA (reference sequence). With V trimmed by 3 bases and J by 8 bases, 8 bases remained unmatched. The CDR3 DNA follows: TGCAGTGCTAGTCCCGCGGGGGGGCCCTATGAGCAGTTCTTC. Translated, it gives CSASPAGGPYEQFF.

The chain uses TRBV5-4 and TRBJ2-5, with TRBD1 identical over 7 bases. This CDR3 contains 15 residues. The J segment lost 1 base and the V segment lost 2 bases, leaving 5 bases of the junction unmatched. Germline-derived CDR1 and CDR2 are SGHNT and YYREEE (reference sequence). CDR3 protein: CASSLGNRGQETQYF. CDR3 sequence (DNA): TGTGCCAGCAGCTTAGGCAACAGGGGCCAAGAGACCCAGTACTTC.

This rearrangement joins TRBV11-3 to TRBJ2-3, with 12 bases identical to TRBD2. The CDR3 consists of 16 residues. The junction had 5 bases not matched to a gene; V was cut back by 1 base and J by 6 bases. From germline, CDR1 is SGHNT and CDR2 YENEEA. CDR3 sequence: CASSLGTSGELDTQYF. CDR3 DNA: TGTGCCAGCAGCTTAGGGACTAGCGGGGAGCTGGATACGCAGTATTTT.

The chain employs TRBV11-2 and TRBJ2-1, with D maybe TRBD2 (7 bases). The CDR3 totals 13 residues. V was trimmed by 7 bases and J by 6 bases, leaving 13 bases between them. Germline-derived CDR1 and CDR2 are SGHAT and FQNNGV. CDR3 loop: CASNLRGLNEQFF. CDR3 nucleotide sequence: TGTGCCAGCAACCTGCGGGGGCTCAATGAGCAGTTCTTC. The entire variable domain, with the rest obtained from reference TRBV11-2 and TRBJ2-1, is as follows: EAGVAQSPRYKIIEKRQSVAFWCNPISGHATLYWYQQILGQGPKLLIQFQNNGVVDDSQLPKDRFSAERLKGVDSTLKIQPAKLEDSAVYLCASNLRGLNEQFFGPGTRLTVL.

CDR3 in amino acids: CASSPTRATNEKLFF. The CDR3 DNA follows: TGTGCCAGCAGCCCCACGAGGGCAACTAATGAAAAACTGTTTTTT. The rearrangement joins TRBV4-2 to TRBJ1-4; D gene unclear. The CDR3 runs to 15 residues. V lost 4 bases to trimming and J lost 0 bases, with 9 bases between them. In germline, CDR1 is LGHNA, CDR2 YNFKEQ.

The V and J genes are TRBV7-2 and TRBJ2-7, with no clear D. Trimming took off 1 base at V and 2 bases at J, with 12 bases between the two ends. Germline CDR1 is SGHTA and CDR2 is FQGNSA. The length of the CDR3 is 15 residues. The CDR3 spells CASSLGWQVTYEQYF. The CDR3 nucleotides read TGTGCCAGCAGCTTAGGGTGGCAGGTAACCTACGAGCAGTACTTC. The full variable domain, completed using reference TRBV7-2 and TRBJ2-7, is GAGVSQSPSNKVTEKGKDVELRCDPISGHTALYWYRQSLGQGLEFLIYFQGNSAPDKSGLPSDRFSAERTGGSVSTLTIQRTQQEDSAVYLCASSLGWQVTYEQYFGPGTRLTVT.

The chain carries TRBV5-8 and TRBJ2-3; 8 bases fit TRBD2. Germline V gene data show CDR1 as SGHTS and CDR2 as YDEGEE. The CDR3 contains 16 residues. J gave up 3 bases and V 1 base, and 7 bases lay outside the gene matches. The CDR3 bases are TGTGCCAGCAGCTTGCCCGGGGGGGCCGGGACAGATACGCAGTATTTT. As protein: CASSLPGGAGTDTQYF.

This chain uses TRBV7-8 with TRBJ1-1; 8 bases map to TRBD1. CDR1 is SGHVS and CDR2 is FQNEAQ in the germline V gene. This CDR3 is 14 amino acids long. With 5 bases clipped from V and 5 bases from J, the junction kept 7 bases outside the gene matches. Written as DNA, the CDR3 is TGTGCCAGCAGCGATGGACAGGGCATTACTGAAGCTTTCTTT. It specifies CASSDGQGITEAFF.

This chain joins TRBV5-1 and TRBJ1-2, with D hard to call. V lost 4 bases and J lost 1, with 14 bases in between. CDR1 and CDR2 (germline): SGHRS, YFSETQ. The CDR3 sequence is 15 residues long. The CDR3 nucleotides are TGCGCCAGCAGCCCGGGAGATCTGAATAACTATGGCTACACCTTC. It specifies CASSPGDLNNYGYTF.

V gene TRBV5-4 combines with J gene TRBJ2-3, with unresolved D. V lost 5 bases and J lost 2, with 9 bases in between. Germline V gives CDR1 SGHNT, CDR2 YYREEE (reference sequence). CDR3 size: 13 residues. This CDR3 reads CASRGQVTDTQYF. The CDR3 nucleotides read TGTGCCAGCAGGGGTCAGGTCACAGATACGCAGTATTTT.

This clone occurred a few times. The V and J genes are TRBV6-6 and TRBJ1-4, with a weak D call TRBD1 (6 bases). Looked up from germline, CDR1 is MNHNY and CDR2 is SVGAGI (reference sequence). The CDR3 totals 16 residues. Trimming shortened V by 0 bases and J by 6 bases, and 14 bases separated the two germline ends. Here the CDR3 reads CASSYSNQGRDEKLFF. DNA for the CDR3: TGTGCCAGCAGTTACTCGAATCAGGGGCGGGATGAAAAACTGTTTTTT.

V usage is TRBV7-9 and J usage is TRBJ2-1; 8 bases agree with TRBD2. Germline V gives CDR1 SEHNR, CDR2 FQNEAQ (reference sequence). V lost 8 bases and J lost 0; bases outside the gene matches: 9. The CDR3 contains 16 residues. The CDR3 DNA is TGTGCCAGCGGATCGGCCCGGGGGGGCTCCTACAATGAGCAGTTCTTC. Encoded protein: CASGSARGGSYNEQFF.

This chain uses TRBV5-4 with TRBJ2-1, with TRBD2 matching 8 bases. The CDR3 length is 13 residues. The germline CDR1 and CDR2 sequences are SGHNT and YYREEE (reference sequence). The V gene end was trimmed by 2 bases and the J gene end by 10 bases; junction bases not matched to a gene: 5. This CDR3 is CASSFAGGGEQFF. CDR3 sequence (DNA): TGTGCCAGCAGCTTCGCGGGGGGAGGGGAGCAGTTCTTC.

The J gene is TRBJ2-7, the V gene TRBV5-6; 7 bases agree with TRBD1. The CDR3 is 16 residues long. V lost 0 bases to trimming and J lost 4 bases; unmatched junction nucleotides: 10. Germline assignment: CDR1 SGHDT and CDR2 YYEEEE. CDR3 loop: CASSLDPLTGKYEQYF. The CDR3 coding sequence is TGTGCCAGCAGCTTGGATCCCCTGACAGGGAAGTACGAGCAGTACTTC.

This clone was recorded only once. The chain employs TRBV27 and TRBJ1-1, with D possibly TRBD1 on 5 matching bases. The CDR3 runs to 14 residues. In germline, CDR1 is MNHEY, CDR2 SMNVEV (reference sequence). V lost 5 bases to trimming and J lost 0 bases, with 10 bases between them. This chain's CDR3 is CASSTQAVNTEAFF. Here the CDR3 DNA reads TGTGCCAGCAGTACACAGGCAGTGAACACTGAAGCTTTCTTT.

The chain carries TRBV7-3 and TRBJ2-6, with a possible D match to TRBD1 (6 bases). Trimming took off 5 bases at V and 2 bases at J, with 16 bases between the two ends. Germline assignment: CDR1 SGHTA and CDR2 FQGTGA. The CDR3 extends over 17 amino acids. CDR3 nucleotides: TGTGCCAGCAGCCCATTCACTACAGGGACTGGGGCCAACGTCCTGACTTTC. This encodes CASSPFTTGTGANVLTF.

V usage is TRBV13 and J usage is TRBJ1-5, with 7 bases aligning to TRBD1. Germline V gene sequence: CDR1 PRHDT, CDR2 FYEKMQ (reference sequence). CDR3 length: 14 amino acids. V gave up 5 bases and J gave up 11 bases; unmatched junction bases: 12. CDR3 sequence reads: CASSRGQVWQAQHF. CDR3 DNA: TGTGCCAGCAGCCGCGGACAGGTTTGGCAGGCCCAGCATTTT.

This clone has only one observation. The V gene is TRBV10-3, the J gene TRBJ2-4, with D possibly matching TRBD2 (5 bases). Trimming removed 2 bases from V and 0 bases from J, with 11 bases in between. Germline CDR1 is ENHRY and CDR2 is SYGVKD. The CDR3 covers 16 residues. The CDR3 DNA reads TGTGCCATCAGTGAGGAGGGAACCCTAGCCAAAAACATTCAGTACTTC. Amino acid sequence: CAISEEGTLAKNIQYF.

The genes are TRBV28 and TRBJ1-1; no firm D call. Trimming took off 3 bases at V and 1 base at J, with 9 bases between the two ends. Germline V gene lookup returns CDR1 MDHEN and CDR2 SYDVKM. The CDR3 consists of 14 residues. The CDR3 protein is CASSFPPRNTEAFF. Written as DNA, the CDR3 is TGTGCCAGCAGTTTCCCCCCGAGGAACACTGAAGCTTTCTTT.

The rearrangement links TRBV19 to TRBJ2-2, with 10 bases that match TRBD1. After removal of 5 bases from V and 0 bases from J, the junction contained 9 bases not matched to a gene. Germline CDR1 reads LNHDA; CDR2 reads SQIVND (reference sequence). The CDR3 extends over 18 amino acids. The CDR3 reads CASSRGTGDTANTGELFF. In DNA form, the CDR3 reads TGTGCCAGTAGTCGAGGGACAGGGGATACAGCGAACACCGGGGAGCTGTTTTTT.